This record covers a single TCR beta chain. Its target is not known. The data stem from a study of blood T cells in healthy people across ages. Primed by a sample-barcoded 5' primer and a J-beta primer mix, a second PCR proceeded for about 6 to 12 cycles. TCRdb reanalysed the 5' RACE reads using MiXCR and keeps one entry per CDR3 protein. The table has around 850,000 distinct CDR3 sequences, under 40% seen once; the top ten hold 10% to 15%. Study observations and caveats: Diversity estimates drawn from one million T cells were deemed underestimates. Comparison with aged donors showed that long-lived donors had more naive CD4+ cells and higher diversity.

Sequencing used blood. This TCR came from a man aged 18 to 30 in good health.

The CDR3, as DNA: TGTGCCAGCAGTCTCAGGGACGGTGGGGCCAACGTCCTGACTTTC. This gives the protein CASSLRDGGANVLTF. The chain links TRBV6-6 to TRBJ2-6, with D possibly called TRBD1 or TRBD2 (5 bases each). CDR3 length: 15 residues. Trimming removed 5 bases from V and 3 bases from J, with 11 bases in between. The germline V gene has CDR1 MNHNY and CDR2 SVGAGI (reference sequence).